This entry lists 20 T cell receptor beta chains sequenced from one sample in a study of T cells in Graves' hyperthyroidism and ophthalmopathy. RNA transcripts provided the source from which TCR beta CDR3 regions were amplified. HTBI primers were used for first-round RT-PCR of the TCR CDR3. MiXCR, run by TCRdb on the multiplex PCR reads, gives a single entry per CDR3 protein. The table includes a few hundred thousand distinct CDR3 sequences, 15% to 19% detected once. The sequenced sample was blood. These receptors came from a woman in her 30s with Graves' hyperthyroidism.

This clonotype was picked up many times. The chain couples TRBV11-2 to TRBJ2-3; D perhaps matches TRBD2 (5 bases). Between the trimmed V and J ends, which lost 5 bases and 2 bases, there was a span of 17 bases. Germline loops: CDR1 SGHAT, CDR2 FQNNGV. The CDR3 loop spans 16 amino acids. CDR3 DNA sequence: TGTGCCAGCAGCCCAGAGCGATGGGGAGTCACAGATACGCAGTATTTT. It specifies CASSPERWGVTDTQYF.

This clonotype was observed at least ten times. The J gene is TRBJ2-1, the V gene TRBV11-3, with 11 bases that match TRBD1. The ends lost 6 bases at V and 7 bases at J; junction bases unmatched: 5. The CDR3 loop spans 14 amino acids. From germline, CDR1 is SGHNT and CDR2 YENEEA. The CDR3 nucleotides are TGTGCCAGCAGAGGGACAGGGGGTGGGAATGAGCAGTTCTTC. Amino acid sequence: CASRGTGGGNEQFF.

The chain is built from TRBV19 and TRBJ2-3; D perhaps matches TRBD1 (5 bases). Trimming removed 6 bases at V and 6 bases at J, with 10 bases between. Germline V gene data show CDR1 as LNHDA and CDR2 as SQIVND (reference sequence). The CDR3 length is 12 residues. The CDR3 loop is CASSYAGDTQYF. DNA for the CDR3: TGTGCCAGTAGCTACGCAGGGGATACGCAGTATTTT.

This clonotype was detected ten times or more. The rearrangement joins TRBV2 to TRBJ2-5; 7 bases are shared with TRBD1. This CDR3 has 13 residues. V lost 7 bases, J lost 1 base, and 3 bases stayed unmatched. The V gene's germline CDR1 is SNHLY and CDR2 FYNNEI. The CDR3 loop reads CASIRTGQETQYF. CDR3 in DNA: TGTGCCAGCATCAGGACAGGCCAAGAGACCCAGTACTTC.

V usage is TRBV20-1 and J usage is TRBJ2-2; possibly TRBD2 for D (6 bases). There are 11 residues in the CDR3. Germline V gives CDR1 DFQATT, CDR2 SNEGSKA (reference sequence). CDR3 sequence (DNA): TGCAGCGCGGGACACACCGGGGAGCTGTTTTTT. Encoded protein: CSAGHTGELFF.

The V gene is TRBV24-1, the J gene TRBJ2-1; possibly TRBD2 for D (6 bases). Trimming took 3 bases from V and 2 from J, leaving 16 bases between them. Germline assignment: CDR1 KGHDR and CDR2 SFDVKD. The CDR3 has 17 amino acids. In nucleotides, the CDR3 is TGTGCCACCAGTGATGGCAACTACGGGGAGGCCTACAATGAGCAGTTCTTC. Translation gives CATSDGNYGEAYNEQFF.

The chain combines TRBV13 with TRBJ1-1; tentatively, D is TRBD1 (5 bases). This CDR3 is built from 15 residues. V shed 3 bases and J shed 7 bases, with 18 bases lying between them. Germline loops: CDR1 PRHDT, CDR2 FYEKMQ (reference sequence). The CDR3 is CASSFSTVGQDEAFF. The CDR3 coding sequence is TGTGCCAGCAGCTTTTCGACAGTAGGTCAAGATGAAGCTTTCTTT.

This chain joins TRBV10-1 and TRBJ2-5, with D uncertain. Trimming removed 4 bases at V and 1 base at J, with 7 bases between. This CDR3 contains 13 residues. Germline loops: CDR1 WNHNN, CDR2 SYGVQD (reference sequence). This CDR3 is CASSGNSQETQYF. CDR3 nucleotide sequence: TGCGCCAGCAGTGGAAACAGCCAAGAGACCCAGTACTTC.

Many counts were recorded for this clonotype. This chain connects TRBV27 to TRBJ2-3; 10 nucleotides agree with TRBD2. V shed 1 base, J shed 5 bases, and the junction held 9 bases outside the gene matches. This CDR3 contains 17 residues. From germline, CDR1 is MNHEY and CDR2 SMNVEV (reference sequence). The DNA for the CDR3 is TGTGCCAGCAGTTTATACCAGCGGGAGGGCCAGGTAGATACGCAGTATTTT. Its protein is CASSLYQREGQVDTQYF.

In this sample, this clonotype turned up many times. V and J are TRBV6-2 or TRBV6-3 and TRBJ2-7; D is perhaps TRBD2 (6 bases). Germline V gene sequence: CDR1 MNHEY, CDR2 SVGEGT. The length of the CDR3 is 15 residues. V was trimmed by 6 bases and J by 5 bases, leaving 20 bases between them. The CDR3 sequence: CASRHPGLKKDEQYF. The CDR3 DNA is TGTGCCAGCAGACATCCGGGACTGAAGAAAGACGAGCAGTACTTC.

This clonotype appeared a few times. This chain uses TRBV5-1 with TRBJ2-1; 7 bases are shared with TRBD2. The trim removed 3 bases at V and 8 bases at J, leaving 5 bases unmatched. The CDR3 has 13 amino acids. Germline assignment: CDR1 SGHRS and CDR2 YFSETQ. In nucleotides, the CDR3 is TGCGCCAGCAGCTCCAGGACTAGTGATGAGCAGTTCTTC. The encoded protein is CASSSRTSDEQFF.

This clonotype was recorded many times. V gene TRBV28 combines with J gene TRBJ2-3, with TRBD2 as a possible D gene (6 bases). CDR3 length: 15 amino acids. V was pared by 4 bases and J by 4 bases, with 15 bases between. Germline CDR1 is MDHEN and CDR2 is SYDVKM. In DNA, the CDR3 is TGTGCCAGCAGTTCCGGGAGCGGGTTAGCAGATACGCAGTATTTT. Amino acid sequence: CASSSGSGLADTQYF.

V and J are TRBV9 and TRBJ2-2; no reliable D call. CDR1 is SGDLS and CDR2 is YYNGEE in the germline V gene. This CDR3 region has 16 residues. V gave up 4 bases and J gave up 1 base, with 14 bases separating them. This CDR3 reads CASSPRAGVNTGELFF. DNA for the CDR3: TGTGCCAGCAGCCCCCGGGCTGGGGTGAACACCGGGGAGCTGTTTTTT.

About this clonotype itself: A much larger clone lies a single base off, so this may be a read error. The chain recombines TRBV7-2 with TRBJ2-7; unclear D gene. The germline CDR1 and CDR2 sequences are SGHTA and FQGNSA. The V end lost 2 bases, the J end lost 0 bases, and 8 bases lay between the germline ends. The CDR3 is 14 amino acids. The CDR3 region is CASSLQLISYEQYF. DNA of the CDR3: TGTGCCAGCAGCTTACAACTGATCTCCTACGAGCAGTACTTC.

The rearrangement joins TRBV27 to TRBJ2-7; 9 nucleotides agree with TRBD1. CDR1 MNHEY and CDR2 SMNVEV come from the germline V gene (reference sequence). The CDR3 sequence is 15 residues long. V dropped 0 bases and J dropped 0; count of bases not matched to a gene: 0. The CDR3 sequence is CASSLSTGGSYEQYF. The CDR3 nucleotides read TGTGCCAGCAGTTTATCGACAGGGGGCTCCTACGAGCAGTACTTC.

The chain carries TRBV7-9 and TRBJ1-5; 7 bases are a match to TRBD1. The germline CDR1 and CDR2 sequences are SEHNR and FQNEAQ (reference sequence). Trimming cost V 5 bases and J 0 bases; bases outside gene matches: 4. The CDR3 is made up of 15 amino acids. Here the CDR3 reads CASSHDRDSNQPQHF. In DNA, the CDR3 is TGTGCCAGCAGCCATGACAGGGATAGCAATCAGCCCCAGCATTTT.

The table lists this clonotype with many counts. The chain recombines TRBV5-6 with TRBJ1-2, with TRBD1 matching 7 bases. Germline loops: CDR1 SGHDT, CDR2 YYEEEE. The ends lost 4 bases at V and 6 bases at J; junction bases unmatched: 6. The CDR3 extends over 13 amino acids. In DNA form, the CDR3 reads TGTGCCAGCAGCATTACGACAGGGAATGGCTACACCTTC. As protein: CASSITTGNGYTF.

This clonotype has a count of ten or more. The genes are TRBV12-3 or TRBV12-4 and TRBJ1-2; no clear D. V lost 3 bases and J 4 bases, leaving 12 bases between the germline ends. CDR3 length: 14 amino acids. CDR3 amino acids: CASSFGANSYGYTF. CDR3 DNA sequence: TGTGCCAGCAGTTTCGGAGCTAACTCCTATGGCTACACCTTC.

This clonotype was counted a few times. The V gene is TRBV27, the J gene TRBJ2-7; 10 bases match TRBD1. Germline V lookup: CDR1 MNHEY, CDR2 SMNVEV (reference sequence). With 5 bases clipped from V and 2 bases from J, the junction kept 9 bases outside the gene matches. The CDR3 consists of 16 residues. The CDR3 coding sequence is TGTGCCAGCAGTCTGAGGGACAGGGGCCAAGCCTACGAGCAGTACTTC. It translates to CASSLRDRGQAYEQYF.

This clonotype has ten or more counts. The chain combines TRBV20-1 with TRBJ2-7, with unresolved D. The CDR3 consists of 14 residues. Looked up from germline, CDR1 is DFQATT and CDR2 is SNEGSKA (reference sequence). V shed 2 bases and J shed 2 bases, with 13 bases lying between them. CDR3 amino acids: CSARTGSLAYEQYF. As DNA, the CDR3 is TGCAGTGCTAGAACCGGGTCCCTGGCCTACGAGCAGTACTTC.